The 29 T cell receptor beta chains below were found in one sample sequenced in a study of T cell responses to AZD1222 COVID-19 vaccine (dated by TCRdb to the early 2020s). The time point label for this specimen denotes: baseline before first vaccination. Receptor libraries were prepared by the immunoSEQ multiplex PCR assay. What TCRdb holds here is the immuneACCESS table cut down to in-frame rearrangements. Part of the clones is not present; checked against another copy, under half of the missing clones reflect an unresolved V gene, and the others are unexplained. The sample profile shows roughly 260,000 clones; approximately 93% of them were found once. Of the sample, 0.5% to 0.7% falls within the top ten clones. The sequencing here drew on peripheral blood, taken on day 0 of AZD1222 vaccination. The receptors here all came from an adult in good health.

The CDR3: CATSDPIDRAGGELFF. DNA of the CDR3: TGTGCCACCAGTGATCCCATAGACAGGGCCGGCGGGGAGCTGTTTTTT. The V call is TRBV24-1, the J call TRBJ2-2; 7 bases match TRBD1. This CDR3 comprises 16 residues. Per the germline V gene, CDR1 is KGHDR and CDR2 is SFDVKD. V was pared by 3 bases and J by 7 bases, with 10 bases of the junction left unmatched.

CDR3 amino acids: CASSLGRDNTQYF. Written as DNA, the CDR3 is TGTGCCAGCAGTTTGGGTCGGGATAATACGCAGTATTTT. V is TRBV27 and J is TRBJ2-3; a possible D gene is TRBD2 (5 bases). Trimming took off 3 bases at V and 7 bases at J, with 11 bases between the two ends. Per germline, CDR1 MNHEY and CDR2 SMNVEV (reference sequence). This CDR3 is built from 13 residues.

This sequence joins TRBV5-1 and TRBJ2-7; 7 bases fit TRBD1. Germline CDR1 SGHRS, CDR2 YFSETQ. The CDR3 consists of 14 residues. With V trimmed by 7 bases and J by 2 bases, 9 bases remained unmatched. CDR3 region: CASGRDSMTYEQYF. The CDR3 nucleotides read TGCGCCAGCGGCCGGGACAGTATGACCTACGAGCAGTACTTC.

The chain joins TRBV19 to TRBJ2-2, with TRBD2 matching 7 bases. The V gene end was trimmed by 5 bases and the J gene end by 6 bases; junction bases not matched to a gene: 9. Germline CDR1 and CDR2: LNHDA and SQIVND (reference sequence). This CDR3 is 15 amino acids long. The CDR3, as DNA: TGTGCCAGTAGTCAGAGCGGGATCAGCGCCGGGGAGCTGTTTTTT. This codes for CASSQSGISAGELFF.

The V gene is TRBV15, the J gene TRBJ1-2; no clear D gene. Germline CDR1 is LNHNV and CDR2 is YYDKDF (reference sequence). The CDR3 loop spans 13 amino acids. The V end lost 3 bases, the J end lost 5 bases, and 10 bases lay between the germline ends. The CDR3 nucleotides are TGTGCCACCAGCAGTTCCAGGAGGTATGGCTACACCTTC. Translating it yields CATSSSRRYGYTF.

The rearrangement joins TRBV5-4 to TRBJ1-2; 11 bases match TRBD1. This CDR3 contains 16 residues. V was pared by 3 bases and J by 4 bases, with 8 bases of the junction left unmatched. Per the germline V gene, CDR1 is SGHNT and CDR2 is YYREEE (reference sequence). The CDR3 region has the DNA TGTGCCAGCAGCTCACACCGGGACAGGGGGACCTATGGCTACACCTTC. Protein: CASSSHRDRGTYGYTF.

The chain recombines TRBV7-2 with TRBJ1-2; D gene uncertain. From germline, CDR1 is SGHTA and CDR2 FQGNSA. Between the trimmed V and J ends, which lost 2 bases and 2 bases, there was a span of 6 bases. The CDR3 runs to 13 residues. CDR3 nucleotides: TGTGCCAGCAGCTTAACGGCGAACTATGGCTACACCTTC. Translation: CASSLTANYGYTF.

This clone was recorded a few times. The chain carries TRBV7-2 and TRBJ2-1; 12 bases are shared with TRBD2. Trimming removed 5 bases from V and 6 bases from J; junction bases left unmatched: 2. CDR3 length: 14 amino acids. CDR1 and CDR2 from the germline V gene are SGHTA and FQGNSA. The CDR3 DNA reads as TGTGCCAGCAGCCTGACTAGCGGGAGCAATGAGCAGTTCTTC. Encoded protein: CASSLTSGSNEQFF.

The chain couples TRBV12-3 or TRBV12-4 to TRBJ2-1, with a tentative D call TRBD2 (6 bases). Trimming cost V 6 bases and J 7 bases, with 13 bases left between them. The CDR3 is 13 residues long. The CDR3 nucleotides read TGTGCCAGCAGCCTCGTGGAGGGGAATGAGCAGTTCTTC. It specifies CASSLVEGNEQFF.

The chain is built from TRBV28 and TRBJ1-2; D is uncertain. Trimming took off 3 bases at V and 2 bases at J, with 10 bases between the two ends. The CDR3 loop spans 14 amino acids. CDR1 MDHEN and CDR2 SYDVKM come from the germline V gene. The CDR3 sequence is CASSFPTGNYGYTF. The CDR3 DNA is TGTGCCAGCAGTTTCCCCACCGGGAACTATGGCTACACCTTC.

The chain has TRBV27 and TRBJ2-3; D gene unclear. Deletions cut 2 bases from V and 6 bases from J, with 3 bases between. The CDR3 runs 11 residues. The germline CDR1 and CDR2 sequences are MNHEY and SMNVEV (reference sequence). CDR3 nucleotide sequence: TGTGCCAGCAGTTTACGGGATACGCAGTATTTT. Amino acid sequence: CASSLRDTQYF.

The J gene is TRBJ1-3, the V gene TRBV19; D remains unclear. Germline V gene sequence: CDR1 LNHDA, CDR2 SQIVND (reference sequence). V lost 8 bases, J lost 4 bases, and 12 bases lay in between. The CDR3 covers 13 residues. Here the CDR3 reads CASRPVSGNTIYF. The CDR3 DNA sequence: TGTGCCAGTCGACCAGTTTCGGGAAACACCATATATTTT.

In DNA form, the CDR3 reads TGTGCCAGCAGCTTAGTGTCGTCGTCCTCCTACAATGAGCAGTTCTTC. It translates to CASSLVSSSSYNEQFF. The chain combines TRBV11-3 with TRBJ2-1; D is uncertain. This CDR3 contains 16 residues. V was shortened by 1 base and J by 0 bases, with 10 bases between the two germline ends. Germline CDR1 is SGHNT and CDR2 is YENEEA.

The chain couples TRBV6-5 to TRBJ1-2, with 7 bases matching TRBD1. The CDR3 is 16 amino acids. The V segment lost 2 bases and the J segment 2 bases; nucleotides outside the gene matches: 8. Germline loops: CDR1 MNHEY, CDR2 SVGAGI. Here the CDR3 DNA reads TGTGCCAGCAGTTACACACCCCCGGGACAGAACTATGGCTACACCTTC. Translation gives CASSYTPPGQNYGYTF.

The chain employs TRBV19 and TRBJ1-1, with TRBD1 matching 9 bases. The CDR3 is 15 amino acids. The germline CDR1 and CDR2 sequences are LNHDA and SQIVND (reference sequence). With 1 base clipped from V and 5 bases from J, the junction kept 5 bases outside the gene matches. The CDR3 region has the DNA TGTGCCAGTAGTATAGCGACGACAGGGGGGACTGAAGCTTTCTTT. Amino acids: CASSIATTGGTEAFF.

The chain couples TRBV28 to TRBJ1-2; D call uncertain. Trimming stripped 4 bases from V and 8 bases from J, with 20 bases between. The CDR3 covers 15 residues. Germline CDR1 reads MDHEN; CDR2 reads SYDVKM. CDR3 nucleotide sequence: TGTGCCAGCAGTTCGGTTCCTTTTCCCGTTCGCGGCTACACCTTC. Amino acids: CASSSVPFPVRGYTF.

The chain uses TRBV12-3 or TRBV12-4 and TRBJ2-7; a possible D gene is TRBD2 (5 bases). This CDR3 is built from 12 residues. V lost 3 bases and J 6 bases, leaving 9 bases between the germline ends. The CDR3 nucleotides are TGTGCCAGCAGTTTGAGGGCGGGCGAGCAGTACTTC. Its translation is CASSLRAGEQYF.

The rearrangement uses TRBV6-5 and TRBJ2-3; no reliable D call. CDR1 is MNHEY, CDR2 SVGAGI, per germline. With 8 bases removed from V and 6 bases from J, the gap between germline ends came to 21 bases. The CDR3 is 15 amino acids. The CDR3 nucleotides are TGTGCCAGCGCCTTGTTGCCAGTTTCCCCGGATACGCAGTATTTT. Its translation: CASALLPVSPDTQYF.

The chain has TRBV5-5 and TRBJ2-6, with D uncertain. CDR1 and CDR2 (germline): SGHKS, YYEKEE (reference sequence). This CDR3 is 13 amino acids long. The ends were cut back, 1 base at V and 1 base at J, with 0 bases in the middle. The CDR3 here is CASSLSGANVLTF. For the CDR3, the DNA is TGTGCCAGCAGCTTGTCTGGGGCCAACGTCCTGACTTTC.

V gene TRBV24-1 combines with J gene TRBJ2-3; D gene unclear. V was pared by 5 bases and J by 4 bases, with 9 bases between. Germline values: CDR1 KGHDR, CDR2 SFDVKD. This CDR3 contains 13 residues. CDR3 in DNA: TGTGCCACCAGTGGGGTTTGGGCAGATACGCAGTATTTT. It is translated as CATSGVWADTQYF.

The rearrangement uses TRBV2 and TRBJ2-7, with TRBD2 identical over 13 bases. V was clipped by 5 bases and J by 5 bases; unmatched bases: 6. Per germline, CDR1 SNHLY and CDR2 FYNNEI. This CDR3 spans 15 amino acids. CDR3 nucleotide sequence: TGTGCCAGCAGTCTAACTAGCGGGGGGGCCCACGAGCAGTACTTC. Residues: CASSLTSGGAHEQYF.

The chain is built from TRBV20-1 and TRBJ1-1; D gene unclear. In germline, CDR1 is DFQATT, CDR2 SNEGSKA (reference sequence). The CDR3 runs 13 residues. The V end was cut by 3 bases, the J end by 4 bases, with 12 bases between. The CDR3 DNA sequence: TGCAGTGCTAGTGTAGAGGTATTCACTGAAGCTTTCTTT. Amino acid sequence: CSASVEVFTEAFF.

This chain connects TRBV3-1 (or the pseudogene TRBV3-2) to TRBJ2-2; the match to TRBD2 covers 8 bases. In germline, CDR1 is LGHDT, CDR2 YNNKEL (reference sequence). The trim removed 1 base at V and 6 bases at J, leaving 7 bases unmatched. The CDR3 loop spans 16 amino acids. Here the CDR3 reads CASSQGTAGVSGELFF. The CDR3 DNA follows: TGTGCCAGCAGCCAAGGAACAGCGGGGGTCTCCGGGGAGCTGTTTTTT.

The chain is built from TRBV2 and TRBJ1-2; a possible D gene is TRBD1 (6 bases). Germline V lookup: CDR1 SNHLY, CDR2 FYNNEI. This CDR3 has 15 amino acids. V was shortened by 1 base and J by 8 bases, with 17 bases between the two germline ends. CDR3 coding DNA: TGTGCCAGCAGTGAAGGGGTACAGGGCCCGGGGGGCTACACCTTC. Its protein product is CASSEGVQGPGGYTF.

The V and J genes are TRBV5-4 and TRBJ1-6, with TRBD1 as a possible D gene (6 bases). The CDR3 sequence is 16 residues long. CDR1 is SGHNT and CDR2 is YYREEE in the germline V gene (reference sequence). Trimming shortened V by 5 bases and J by 10 bases, and 22 bases separated the two germline ends. The CDR3 DNA reads as TGTGCCAGCAGGCCTGGGGGGGAGGACAGAGGCTCACCCCTCCACTTT. Translated: CASRPGGEDRGSPLHF.

This chain links TRBV6-1 with TRBJ1-5; 12 bases are a match to TRBD1. V shed 4 bases, J shed 7 bases, and the junction held 11 bases outside the gene matches. Looked up from germline, CDR1 is MNHNS and CDR2 is SASEGT. The length of the CDR3 is 17 residues. DNA of the CDR3: TGTGCCAGCAGTGTCCCCCCACCGGGACAGGGGGCACAGCCCCAGCATTTT. It yields the protein CASSVPPPGQGAQPQHF.

CDR3 DNA: TGTGCCAGCAGTTTAGAGAGGGCGACACCCTATGGCTACACCTTC. Its translation is CASSLERATPYGYTF. V gene TRBV28 combines with J gene TRBJ1-2; D is undetermined. The V gene lost 2 bases and the J gene lost 4 bases, with 14 bases spanning the gap. Per germline, CDR1 MDHEN and CDR2 SYDVKM. This CDR3 is 15 amino acids long.

V usage is TRBV29-1 and J usage is TRBJ2-7, with 10 positions matching TRBD1. Germline V gene sequence: CDR1 SQVTM, CDR2 ANQGSEA. The CDR3 has 12 amino acids. The V and J ends lost 7 bases and 2 bases, in that order; junction bases with no gene match: 2. The CDR3 DNA is TGCAGCGCCGGGACAGGGGCCTACGAGCAGTACTTC. Amino acid sequence: CSAGTGAYEQYF.

In nucleotides, the CDR3 is TGTGCCAGCAGCCGGGTCCGGCGGGAGCGAGGGGAGCAGTTCTTC. It translates to CASSRVRRERGEQFF. The V call is TRBV28, the J call TRBJ2-1; 7 bases line up with TRBD2. Germline V gene lookup returns CDR1 MDHEN and CDR2 SYDVKM. The CDR3 has 15 residues. V shed 6 bases and J 10 bases; nucleotides not matched to a gene: 15.